The text below deals with one TCR beta chain. The antigen remains unidentified. This record comes from a study of STAT3 mutations in large granular lymphocyte leukemia. Sequencing used immunoSEQ multiplex PCR; TCRdb keeps in-frame clones, though not all of them. The sample lists several thousand clones, roughly 91% occurring once. Study-wide results and caveats: In about 30% of the 18 patients, new TCR clonotypes emerged after therapy. Every T-LGLL patient had at least one immunodominant TCRbeta clonotype.

CDR3 length: 14 residues. V gave up 5 bases and J gave up 6 bases; unmatched junction bases: 8. CDR1 is SGHTA, CDR2 FQGNSA, per germline. The chain employs TRBV7-2 and TRBJ1-2; TRBD1 aligns across 8 bases. The specimen was peripheral blood mononuclear cells. The TCR originated in a man at least 80 years old with T-cell large granular lymphocyte leukemia. Some clones in this sample may be carry-over from other donors' samples. The chain's CDR3 is CASSTRQGLDGYTF. CDR3 DNA: TGTGCCAGCAGCACACGACAGGGGCTCGATGGCTACACCTTC.